Listed here are 25 T cell receptor beta chains from one sample, sequenced in a study of cytomegalovirus exposure and HLA in healthy donors. Amplification used 60 Vbeta primers and 13 Jbeta primers. Assay: immunoSEQ multiplex PCR; the TCRdb copy retains only in-frame clones and omits some. The sample gives some 180,000 clones, approximately 84% of which show up once; approximately 2.5% is in the top ten. The sequencing sample was made of PBMCs. The origin of the receptors is a man aged 25-45 years in good health and CMV-seropositive.

The chain has TRBV29-1 and TRBJ2-7, with D maybe TRBD2 (6 bases). Germline V gene data show CDR1 as SQVTM and CDR2 as ANQGSEA. The CDR3 spans 15 residues. With 5 bases removed from V and 3 bases from J, the gap between germline ends came to 20 bases. DNA for the CDR3: TGCAGCGTTCTAAAACTTACCGGGACTCTCTACGAGCAGTACGTC. This gives the protein CSVLKLTGTLYEQYV.

The chain joins TRBV11-1 to TRBJ2-5; a weak D match, TRBD1 (5 bases). This CDR3 region has 13 residues. CDR1 is SGHAT and CDR2 is FQDESV in the germline V gene (reference sequence). V lost 5 bases and J 5 bases, leaving 12 bases between the germline ends. The CDR3 spells CASSPDKGETQYF. Here the CDR3 DNA reads TGTGCCAGCAGCCCGGACAAAGGGGAGACCCAGTACTTC.

The chain's CDR3 is CASSIWGVQETQYF. CDR3 nucleotide sequence: TGCGCCAGCAGCATTTGGGGGGTCCAAGAGACCCAGTACTTC. This chain links TRBV5-1 with TRBJ2-5, with D perhaps matching TRBD2 (6 bases). Germline assignment: CDR1 SGHRS and CDR2 YFSETQ. The CDR3 length is 14 residues. Trimming removed 4 bases at V and 1 base at J, with 11 bases between. Variable domain in full (rest from reference TRBV5-1 and TRBJ2-5): KAGVTQTPRYLIKTRGQQVTLSCSPISGHRSVSWYQQTPGQGLQFLFEYFSETQRNKGNFPGRFSGRQFSNSRSEMNVSTLELGDSALYLCASSIWGVQETQYFGPGTRLLVL.

The rearrangement joins TRBV6-5 to TRBJ2-2; no reliable D call. Germline values: CDR1 MNHEY, CDR2 SVGAGI. V lost 7 bases and J 6 bases, leaving 6 bases between the germline ends. The CDR3 contains 11 residues. In DNA, the CDR3 is TGTGCCAGCACTAACGCCGGGGAGCTGTTTTTT. Translating it yields CASTNAGELFF.

The chain combines TRBV9 with TRBJ2-7, with 9 bases aligning to TRBD2. J was trimmed by 4 bases and V by 2 bases; bases with no gene match: 7. CDR1 SGDLS and CDR2 YYNGEE come from the germline V gene. The CDR3 has 15 residues. The CDR3 loop reads CASSVAGTSFYEQYF. Here the CDR3 DNA reads TGTGCCAGCAGCGTTGCCGGGACTAGCTTTTACGAGCAGTACTTC.

V is TRBV9 and J is TRBJ2-7; 11 bases agree with TRBD2. J was trimmed by 4 bases and V by 4 bases; bases with no gene match: 10. Germline CDR1 is SGDLS and CDR2 is YYNGEE. This CDR3 spans 16 amino acids. CDR3: CASSLRGLAGGYEQYF. The CDR3 DNA sequence: TGTGCCAGCAGCTTAAGAGGTCTAGCGGGGGGTTACGAGCAGTACTTC.

The gene calls are TRBV7-9 and TRBJ2-3; 9 bases are shared with TRBD2. Germline CDR1 is SEHNR and CDR2 is FQNEAQ (reference sequence). Trimming took 5 bases from V and 0 from J; bases not matched to a gene: 9. CDR3 size: 17 residues. The CDR3 nucleotides read TGTGCCAGCAGCGGAAGACTAGCGGCAACTAGCACAGATACGCAGTATTTT. Residues: CASSGRLAATSTDTQYF.

The chain links TRBV19 to TRBJ1-2; D is ambiguous. Germline V gene lookup returns CDR1 LNHDA and CDR2 SQIVND (reference sequence). Trimming removed 5 bases at V and 1 base at J, with 23 bases between. The CDR3 length is 18 residues. The CDR3 loop reads CASSSRTKANPYNYGYTF. DNA of the CDR3: TGTGCCAGTAGTTCGCGTACCAAAGCCAACCCCTATAACTATGGCTACACCTTC. The whole variable domain, remainder taken from reference TRBV19 and TRBJ1-2, is DGGITQSPKYLFRKEGQNVTLSCEQNLNHDAMYWYRQDPGQGLRLIYYSQIVNDFQKGDIAEGYSVSREKKESFPLTVTSAQKNPTAFYLCASSSRTKANPYNYGYTFGSGTRLTVV.

J is TRBJ2-7 and V is TRBV6-1; a weak D match, TRBD1 (6 bases). The germline V gene has CDR1 MNHNS and CDR2 SASEGT. The CDR3 has 15 amino acids. Trimming left V 1 base short and J 4 bases short, with 14 bases between. CDR3: CASSEGRQVGYEQYV. The CDR3 DNA reads as TGTGCCAGCAGTGAAGGACGACAGGTTGGGTACGAGCAGTACGTC.

The CDR3 DNA reads as TGTGCCAGCGTCCCTCAGCCGGGTAACAATGAGCAGTTCTTC. This translates into CASVPQPGNNEQFF. The chain joins TRBV2 to TRBJ2-1; D ambiguous. The CDR3 sequence is 14 residues long. The V end was cut by 8 bases, the J end by 5 bases, with 16 bases between. Germline CDR1 SNHLY, CDR2 FYNNEI.

This chain joins TRBV7-2 and TRBJ2-7; D remains unclear. V was pared by 3 bases and J by 6 bases, with 9 bases between. The CDR3 is 12 amino acids. Germline V gene lookup returns CDR1 SGHTA and CDR2 FQGNSA. The CDR3 sequence: CASSLVGLEQYV. The CDR3 DNA is TGTGCCAGCAGCTTGGTGGGCCTCGAGCAGTACGTC.

The chain recombines TRBV5-6 with TRBJ2-7, with 7 positions matching TRBD1. The CDR3 sequence is 16 residues long. V lost 0 bases to trimming and J lost 2 bases; unmatched junction nucleotides: 8. Germline V lookup: CDR1 SGHDT, CDR2 YYEEEE. CDR3 in amino acids: CASSLGSLTGTYEQYF. The CDR3 nucleotides are TGTGCCAGCAGCTTGGGTTCCCTGACAGGGACCTACGAGCAGTACTTC. The variable domain in full, completed from reference TRBV5-6 and TRBJ2-7, reads DAGVTQSPTHLIKTRGQQVTLRCSPKSGHDTVSWYQQALGQGPQFIFQYYEEEERQRGNFPDRFSGHQFPNYSSELNVNALLLGDSALYLCASSLGSLTGTYEQYFGPGTRLTVT.

This chain connects TRBV5-1 to TRBJ2-1; 8 bases align to TRBD2. Germline CDR1 and CDR2: SGHRS and YFSETQ. The CDR3 is 16 amino acids. With 5 bases clipped from V and 4 bases from J, the junction kept 11 bases outside the gene matches. DNA of the CDR3: TGCGCCAGCAGGACTAGCGTATCCACCCCGTACAATGAGCAGTTCTTC. This translates into CASRTSVSTPYNEQFF.

The J gene is TRBJ2-5, the V gene TRBV6-1, with TRBD1 matching 9 bases. This CDR3 has 15 amino acids. Trimming at V came to 6 bases and at J to 5 bases, leaving 10 bases not matched to a gene. Germline CDR1 is MNHNS and CDR2 is SASEGT. The CDR3 DNA follows: TGTGCCAGCAGCCCGAGGGACAGGGTGGGGGAGACCCAGTACTTC. Amino acid sequence: CASSPRDRVGETQYF.

The chain employs TRBV2 and TRBJ1-1, with D perhaps matching TRBD1 (5 bases). V was cut by 5 bases and J by 2 bases, with 6 bases left in between. Germline CDR1 and CDR2: SNHLY and FYNNEI. This CDR3 has 12 residues. CDR3 loop: CASSQGNTEAFF. The CDR3 DNA reads TGTGCCAGCAGTCAGGGTAACACTGAAGCTTTCTTT.

The chain is built from TRBV4-2 and TRBJ2-3, with TRBD2 matching over 12 bases. This CDR3 spans 17 amino acids. In germline, CDR1 is LGHNA, CDR2 YNFKEQ. Trimming removed 0 bases from V and 4 bases from J; junction bases left unmatched: 5. The CDR3 bases are TGTGCCAGCAGCCAAGACGCTAGCGGGAGGGGGGCAGATACGCAGTATTTT. As protein: CASSQDASGRGADTQYF.

Only one count was recorded for this clone. The chain joins TRBV9 to TRBJ1-1, with a tentative D call TRBD1 (6 bases). This CDR3 region has 15 residues. The ends were cut back, 4 bases at V and 1 base at J, with 14 bases in the middle. Looked up from germline, CDR1 is SGDLS and CDR2 is YYNGEE. The CDR3 region is CASSPPGGANTEAFF. The CDR3 bases are TGTGCCAGCAGCCCACCGGGGGGGGCGAACACTGAAGCTTTCTTT. Looking up the rest from reference TRBV9 and TRBJ1-1 gives the full variable domain: DSGVTQTPKHLITATGQRVTLRCSPRSGDLSVYWYQQSLDQGLQFLIQYYNGEERAKGNILERFSAQQFPDLHSELNLSSLELGDSALYFCASSPPGGANTEAFFGQGTRLTVV.

This chain links TRBV6-5 with TRBJ2-1, with 9 bases identical to TRBD2. The V gene's germline CDR1 is MNHEY and CDR2 SVGAGI. J lost 2 bases, V lost 8 bases, and 4 bases had no gene match. This CDR3 region has 14 residues. CDR3 DNA sequence: TGTGCCAGCCGAAGCGGGGGGACCTACAATGAGCAGTTCTTC. Its protein product is CASRSGGTYNEQFF.

This clone has a handful of counts. Other DNA sequences of this sample code for an identical CDR3. The chain employs TRBV5-1 and TRBJ2-2, with D perhaps matching TRBD1 (5 bases). V shed 1 base and J shed 2 bases, with 6 bases lying between them. The CDR3 runs to 14 residues. From germline, CDR1 is SGHRS and CDR2 YFSETQ. CDR3 residues: CASSLQGNTGELFF. CDR3 nucleotides: TGCGCCAGCAGCTTGCAGGGTAACACCGGGGAGCTGTTTTTT.

The chain carries TRBV6-5 and TRBJ1-5, with D maybe TRBD1 (5 bases). In germline, CDR1 is MNHEY, CDR2 SVGAGI. V lost 0 bases to trimming and J lost 1 base, with 7 bases between them. This CDR3 has 15 residues. The CDR3 region has the DNA TGTGCCAGCAGTTACTCGGGGCAGAGCAATCAGCCCCAGCATTTT. This sequence encodes CASSYSGQSNQPQHF.

J is TRBJ1-5 and V is TRBV5-1, with 7 bases aligning to TRBD1. V lost 3 bases, J lost 0 bases, and 12 bases stayed unmatched. The CDR3 is 18 amino acids. CDR1 and CDR2 (germline): SGHRS, YFSETQ. The DNA for the CDR3 is TGCGCCAGCAGCTCGCCGGGACAGAGGACGGATAGCAATCAGCCCCAGCATTTT. It yields the protein CASSSPGQRTDSNQPQHF.

This chain links TRBV11-2 with TRBJ1-1, with 8 bases identical to TRBD1. The CDR3 sequence is 16 residues long. The germline V gene encodes CDR1 SGHAT and CDR2 FQNNGV. V was clipped by 4 bases and J by 4 bases; unmatched bases: 11. CDR3 sequence: CASSSFPGQDTTEAFF. CDR3 in DNA: TGTGCCAGCAGCTCGTTCCCGGGACAGGACACCACTGAAGCTTTCTTT.

The rearrangement links TRBV11-3 to TRBJ1-4; D gene uncertain. The germline V gene has CDR1 SGHNT and CDR2 YENEEA. V dropped 5 bases and J dropped 8 bases, with 21 bases sitting between them. The CDR3 loop spans 16 amino acids. CDR3 sequence (DNA): TGTGCCAGCAGCACCCAGAAGGAGGCGGAAGGAGAAAAACTGTTTTTT. Translating it yields CASSTQKEAEGEKLFF.

This chain connects TRBV6-5 to TRBJ1-4; D not resolved. V was cut by 2 bases and J by 7 bases, with 11 bases left in between. CDR1 is MNHEY and CDR2 is SVGAGI in the germline V gene. The CDR3 sequence is 14 residues long. CDR3 residues: CASSYSGRGEKLFF. The CDR3 DNA follows: TGTGCCAGCAGTTACAGCGGAAGAGGTGAAAAACTGTTTTTT.

The gene calls are TRBV11-3 and TRBJ2-5; TRBD1 matches 7 bases. The CDR3 is made up of 15 amino acids. Trimming took 0 bases from V and 5 from J; bases not matched to a gene: 6. Germline CDR1 and CDR2: SGHNT and YENEEA. CDR3 sequence: CASSLDGTVAETQYF. DNA for the CDR3: TGTGCCAGCAGCTTAGATGGGACAGTAGCCGAGACCCAGTACTTC.